This T cell receptor beta chain was identified in a study of blood T cell repertoires in COVID-19. Across the study: Acute and convalescent COVID-19 samples came from the United States, Italy and Spain. T cells, B-cell-depleted T cells, or PBMCs supplied cDNA or gDNA.

V dropped 1 base and J dropped 4 bases, with 10 bases sitting between them. The germline gives CDR1 SGHAT, CDR2 FQDESV (reference sequence). The CDR3 totals 14 residues. Under the authors' procedure: Scientists estimated how many nucleated cells there were by amplifying reference gene primers. The assay was immunoSEQ multiplex PCR, and TCRdb's table has in-frame clones only and misses some. Clone size and the V and J calls come from that table; the DNA yielded D and trimming. This table holds over 100,000 clones, more than 80% found once. This clone has a handful of counts. Sequenced input: peripheral blood. The sequence derives from a man aged 40-50 years with acute or convalescent COVID-19. The chain employs TRBV11-1 and TRBJ1-1; maybe TRBD1 (6 bases). CDR3 amino acids: CASSLGGQVTEAFF. DNA for the CDR3: TGTGCCAGCAGCTTAGGGGGGCAGGTCACTGAAGCTTTCTTT. Supplemented by reference TRBV11-1 and TRBJ1-1, the full variable domain reads EAEVAQSPRYKITEKSQAVAFWCDPISGHATLYWYRQILGQGPELLVQFQDESVVDDSQLPKDRFSAERLKGVDSTLKIQPAELGDSAMYLCASSLGGQVTEAFFGQGTRLTVV.